A single sample is the source of the 14 T cell receptor beta chains below, sequenced in a study of a mutant IDH1 vaccine in newly diagnosed glioma. Antigen specificity for these receptors is unknown. Sequencing was performed with immunoSEQ multiplex PCR; in TCRdb, only in-frame clones are kept and a portion is missing. The sample shows around 84,000 clones, 70% to 90% of them seen only once. Sample time point: week 47, end of study. In every dose of vaccine, 300 ug of mutant IDH1 20-mer peptide was given alongside topical imiquimod. Source: PBMCs, taken from a glioma patient whose treatment included an IDH1 peptide vaccine. These receptors originate from a man in his forties with glioma.

The chain carries TRBV11-3 and TRBJ2-3, with TRBD2 matching 8 bases. This CDR3 spans 14 amino acids. Germline V gene data show CDR1 as SGHNT and CDR2 as YENEEA. The V and J ends lost 9 bases and 0 bases, in that order; junction bases with no gene match: 5. CDR3 DNA sequence: TGTGCCAGTTTTCAGCGGGGGAGCACAGATACGCAGTATTTT. It codes for CASFQRGSTDTQYF.

The chain uses TRBV7-2 and TRBJ1-2, with 8 bases matching TRBD1. V was pared by 10 bases and J by 4 bases, with 11 bases of the junction left unmatched. From germline, CDR1 is SGHTA and CDR2 FQGNSA. This CDR3 has 14 residues. The CDR3 protein is CATAERTGTYGYTF. Here the CDR3 DNA reads TGTGCCACCGCTGAAAGGACAGGGACCTATGGCTACACCTTC.

This rearrangement joins TRBV6-4 to TRBJ2-3; a possible D gene is TRBD2 (6 bases). V lost 4 bases, J lost 6 bases, and 11 bases lay in between. CDR1 MRHNA and CDR2 SNTAGT come from the germline V gene. The CDR3 loop spans 13 amino acids. CDR3 region: CASSGTTEDTQYF. CDR3 coding DNA: TGTGCCAGCAGTGGGACTACAGAGGATACGCAGTATTTT.

The chain recombines TRBV2 with TRBJ1-6; 8 bases fit TRBD1. Germline V gene data show CDR1 as SNHLY and CDR2 as FYNNEI. CDR3 length equals 17 residues. V lost 6 bases to trimming and J lost 0 bases; unmatched junction nucleotides: 7. The chain's CDR3 is CASSLRQGSSYNSPLHF. The CDR3 DNA reads as TGTGCCAGCAGCCTTAGACAGGGGAGCTCCTATAATTCACCCCTCCACTTT.

The chain joins TRBV27 to TRBJ2-7; TRBD1 might be the D (6 bases). Trimming shortened V by 4 bases and J by 3 bases, and 7 bases separated the two germline ends. This CDR3 region has 12 residues. Germline CDR1 and CDR2: MNHEY and SMNVEV (reference sequence). CDR3 sequence reads: CASSSRGYEQYF. CDR3 nucleotide sequence: TGTGCCAGCAGTTCCAGGGGCTACGAGCAGTACTTC.

V gene TRBV14 combines with J gene TRBJ2-1, with 10 bases fitting TRBD2. Germline V gene data show CDR1 as SGHDN and CDR2 as FVKESK. V shed 2 bases, J shed 3 bases, and the junction held 4 bases outside the gene matches. The CDR3 sequence is 16 residues long. CDR3 loop: CASSQRLAGFYNEQFF. CDR3 nucleotides: TGTGCCAGCAGCCAACGACTAGCGGGCTTCTACAATGAGCAGTTCTTC.

The rearrangement joins TRBV21-1 to TRBJ2-7; the DNA was not used to check the table's D call, TRBD2. TRBV21-1 is recorded as a pseudogene. This CDR3 has 11 residues. In DNA, the CDR3 is TGTGCCAGCAGCAAAGCCGCAGAGGGCACCTTC. Translated, it gives CASSKAAEGTF.

The V gene is TRBV11-2, the J gene TRBJ2-5; no clear D gene. The germline V gene has CDR1 SGHAT and CDR2 FQNNGV. Trimming removed 5 bases from V and 5 bases from J, with 15 bases in between. There are 14 residues in the CDR3. The CDR3 sequence: CASSRSLPGETQYF. CDR3 in DNA: TGTGCCAGCAGCCGGTCGCTCCCGGGCGAGACCCAGTACTTC.

The V call is TRBV7-9, the J call TRBJ2-5; D may be TRBD1 (6 bases). This CDR3 comprises 14 residues. Germline-derived CDR1 and CDR2 are SEHNR and FQNEAQ (reference sequence). With 2 bases removed from V and 6 bases from J, the gap between germline ends came to 13 bases. The CDR3 nucleotides are TGTGCCAGCAGCTTAACCCGCAGGGACAAGACCCAGTACTTC. Protein product: CASSLTRRDKTQYF.

The gene calls are TRBV6-5 and TRBJ2-5; 11 bases fit TRBD1. The CDR3 loop spans 15 amino acids. J gave up 4 bases and V 2 bases, and 3 bases lay outside the gene matches. Germline CDR1 is MNHEY and CDR2 is SVGAGI. The CDR3 coding sequence is TGTGCCAGCAGTTACGAGGGGACAGGGGGAGAGACCCAGTACTTC. Protein: CASSYEGTGGETQYF.

This clone showed up just a few times. The rearrangement joins TRBV10-1 to TRBJ1-2, with 9 bases matching TRBD1. Looked up from germline, CDR1 is WNHNN and CDR2 is SYGVQD (reference sequence). The V segment lost 4 bases and the J segment 2 bases; nucleotides outside the gene matches: 5. The CDR3 is 15 residues long. The CDR3 sequence is CASSVDRGMNYGYTF. CDR3 DNA: TGCGCCAGCAGTGTAGACAGGGGGATGAACTATGGCTACACCTTC.

Written as DNA, the CDR3 is TGCGCCAGCAGCTTGGGGACAGGGGGTACCTACAATGAGCAGTTCTTC. Encoded protein: CASSLGTGGTYNEQFF. The V gene is TRBV5-1, the J gene TRBJ2-1, with 10 positions matching TRBD1. This CDR3 spans 16 amino acids. The V gene end was trimmed by 0 bases and the J gene end by 2 bases; junction bases not matched to a gene: 2. CDR1 and CDR2 from the germline V gene are SGHRS and YFSETQ.

V usage is TRBV19 and J usage is TRBJ1-2; 7 bases agree with TRBD1. V lost 5 bases to trimming and J lost 6 bases; unmatched junction nucleotides: 9. Germline V CDR1 and CDR2: LNHDA, SQIVND (reference sequence). CDR3 length: 14 residues. The CDR3 region has the DNA TGTGCCAGTAGTTCCAAAGGGACAGCGAATGGCTACACCTTC. Translated, it gives CASSSKGTANGYTF.

With regard to this clone: Within the sample, other DNA sequences also encode this same CDR3. The gene calls are TRBV5-1 and TRBJ2-2, with TRBD1 matching over 9 bases. The germline gives CDR1 SGHRS, CDR2 YFSETQ. V dropped 4 bases and J dropped 6; count of bases not matched to a gene: 10. CDR3 length equals 16 residues. In DNA form, the CDR3 reads TGCGCCAGCAGCCCACAGGGGGCGGGAGTTTCCGGGGAGCTGTTTTTT. Residues: CASSPQGAGVSGELFF.